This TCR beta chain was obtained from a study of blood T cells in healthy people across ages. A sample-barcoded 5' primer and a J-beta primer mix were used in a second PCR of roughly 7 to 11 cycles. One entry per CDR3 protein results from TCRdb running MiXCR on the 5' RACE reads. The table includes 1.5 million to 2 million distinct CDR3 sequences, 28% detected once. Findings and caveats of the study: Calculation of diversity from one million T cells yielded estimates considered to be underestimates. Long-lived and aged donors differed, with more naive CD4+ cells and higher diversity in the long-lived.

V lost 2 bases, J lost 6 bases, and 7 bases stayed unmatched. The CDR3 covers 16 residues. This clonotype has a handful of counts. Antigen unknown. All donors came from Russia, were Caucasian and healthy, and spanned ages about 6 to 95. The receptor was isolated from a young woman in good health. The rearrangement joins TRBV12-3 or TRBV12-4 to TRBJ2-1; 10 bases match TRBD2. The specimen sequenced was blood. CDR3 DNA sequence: TGTGCCAGCAGTTTACGGGGGGCTAGCGGGAGCAATGAGCAGTTCTTC. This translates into CASSLRGASGSNEQFF.